This T cell receptor beta chain was observed in a study of patients and donors after allogeneic stem cell transplantation. Trimming cost V 0 bases and J 4 bases; bases outside gene matches: 9. The CDR3 runs 19 residues. TCRdb re-derived calls from the RT-PCR reads in MiXCR, one entry per CDR3 protein. The sample has about a million distinct CDR3 sequences, under 20% seen once; the top ten hold around 6%. The chain couples TRBV12-3 or TRBV12-4 to TRBJ2-2; 12 bases match TRBD1. The material sequenced was blood, either unsorted or a sorted T cell fraction (not recorded which). The sequence came from a human donor who was either an allogeneic HSCT recipient or a stem cell or donor lymphocyte infusion donor (not recorded which). It is not recorded whose cells these are; they may come from a transplant donor. The chain's CDR3 is CASSLALRDRGRLTGELFF. DNA for the CDR3: TGTGCCAGCAGTTTAGCGCTTAGGGACAGGGGGCGCCTCACCGGGGAGCTGTTTTTT.